This T cell receptor (beta chain) was found in a study of blood T cell repertoires in COVID-19. TCRdb keeps only in-frame clones here, not all; method: immunoSEQ multiplex PCR. Seen here are around 300,000 clones, roughly nine tenths observed once, and the top ten hold 0.94%. The sample holds one count of this clone. V lost 0 bases and J lost 8, with 10 bases in between. The CDR3 is 14 residues long. The germline gives CDR1 SGHNT, CDR2 YENEEA. The sequence was collected from a woman aged 40 to 50 who had recovered from COVID-19. The rearrangement links TRBV11-3 to TRBJ2-2; no clear D gene. The source material was peripheral blood. CDR3 sequence reads: CASSLDYRSGELFF. CDR3 nucleotide sequence: TGTGCCAGCAGCTTAGATTATAGATCGGGGGAGCTGTTTTTT.